The 4 T cell receptor beta chains below all came from one sample that was sequenced in a study of shared clonotypes between healthy human individuals. Clones were sequenced by immunoSEQ multiplex PCR, and TCRdb holds only the in-frame ones, with some missing. The sample has millions of clones; more than 85% are singletons. Sequencing was done on a sample of naive CD4+ T cells from PBMCs. Subset defined: CD45RA+ positively selected. Every receptor here comes from a man between 18 and 29 years old in good health. Some clones in this sample may be carry-over from other donors' samples.

The chain combines TRBV5-4 with TRBJ2-3; D tentatively fits TRBD1 or TRBD2 (5 bases each). The CDR3 covers 17 residues. Germline-derived CDR1 and CDR2 are SGHNT and YYREEE (reference sequence). Trimming removed 4 bases at V and 3 bases at J, with 21 bases between. The CDR3 sequence: CASSPPSGAHGTDTQYF. CDR3 sequence (DNA): TGTGCCAGCAGCCCCCCCTCCGGGGCCCATGGAACAGATACGCAGTATTTT.

The J gene is TRBJ1-1, the V gene TRBV2, with 9 bases fitting TRBD1. CDR1 SNHLY and CDR2 FYNNEI come from the germline V gene. CDR3 size: 18 residues. V was clipped by 9 bases and J by 0 bases; unmatched bases: 17. The CDR3 coding sequence is TGTGCCAGTAAAGTCGGGACAGGGATTCTAGATATGAACACTGAAGCTTTCTTT. Protein: CASKVGTGILDMNTEAFF.

V is TRBV18 and J is TRBJ2-7; 11 positions match TRBD1. Germline V lookup: CDR1 KGHSH, CDR2 LQKENI. Losses at the gene ends were 1 base for V and 4 bases for J; bases not matched to a gene: 6. The CDR3 consists of 16 residues. The CDR3 DNA reads TGTGCCAGCTCACCACGTCGGACAGGGGGCACATACGAGCAGTACTTC. It encodes CASSPRRTGGTYEQYF.

The chain combines TRBV27 with TRBJ2-3, with D unresolved. The V end was cut by 6 bases, the J end by 3 bases, with 13 bases between. Germline CDR1 reads MNHEY; CDR2 reads SMNVEV (reference sequence). This CDR3 has 14 residues. The CDR3 protein is CASSLGQITDTQYF. CDR3 nucleotide sequence: TGTGCCAGCAGCCTGGGTCAGATTACAGATACGCAGTATTTT.